The sequence of this T cell receptor beta chain was determined in a study of blood T cells in healthy people across ages. This clonotype was detected only a few times. As yet, its antigen is unknown. This CDR3 contains 14 residues. Germline CDR1 SEHNR, CDR2 FQNEAQ (reference sequence). Trimming cost V 8 bases and J 2 bases, with 13 bases left between them. With a J-beta primer mix and a sample-barcoded 5' primer, a second PCR ran about 6 to 11 cycles. TCRdb passed the 5' RACE reads through MiXCR, listing each CDR3 protein once. The sample has about 670,000 distinct CDR3 sequences; 52% are singletons. Overall study findings and caveats: Strong correlation linked observed beta diversity and percent naive T cells. With age, beta diversity per million T cells declined roughly linearly, significantly by 40. PBMCs left unsorted prevented a conclusive naive versus antigen-experienced comparison.

At least 5 micrograms of total RNA were extracted per sample. Sequencing was done on a sample of blood. The rearrangement uses TRBV7-9 and TRBJ2-1; D remains ambiguous. The sequence was collected from a woman at least 80 years old in good health. CDR3 in DNA: TGTGCCAGCCGCCCCCCGGGCGCCTACAATGAGCAGTTCTTC. It yields the protein CASRPPGAYNEQFF.